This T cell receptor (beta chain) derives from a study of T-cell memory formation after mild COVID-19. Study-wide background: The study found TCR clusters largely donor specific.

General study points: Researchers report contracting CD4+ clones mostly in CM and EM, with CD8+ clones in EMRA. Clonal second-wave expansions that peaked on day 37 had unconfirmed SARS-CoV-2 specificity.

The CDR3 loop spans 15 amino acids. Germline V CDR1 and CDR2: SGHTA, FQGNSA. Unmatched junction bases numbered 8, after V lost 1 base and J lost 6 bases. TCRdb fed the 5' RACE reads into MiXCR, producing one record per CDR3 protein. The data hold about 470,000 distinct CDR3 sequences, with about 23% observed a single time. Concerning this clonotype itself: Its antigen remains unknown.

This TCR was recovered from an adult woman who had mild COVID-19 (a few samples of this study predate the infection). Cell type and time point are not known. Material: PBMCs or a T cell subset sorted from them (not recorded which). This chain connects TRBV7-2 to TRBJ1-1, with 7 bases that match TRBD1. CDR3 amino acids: CASSLGSGTASEAFF. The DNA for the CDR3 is TGTGCCAGCAGCTTAGGGTCAGGGACAGCGTCTGAAGCTTTCTTT.